A selection of T cell receptor beta chains follows, all from one sample in a study of T-cell reconstitution after alpha-beta-depleted transplantation in children. Using its own MiXCR run on the PCR reads, TCRdb lists one record per CDR3 protein. The sample consists of about 350,000 distinct CDR3 sequences, about an eighth of them appearing once. Sequenced material: PBMCs, taken from the stem cell graft. Receptors were obtained from a human donor who donated a stem cell graft to a child with Fanconi anemia. Both conserved end residues are part of each CDR3. D genes are given only for firm matches. Only some rows state a clone size, as once, few, many or a class for expanded clones.

V gene	D gene	clone size	J gene	CDR3 protein	CDR3 DNA
TRBV5-1	TRBD2	NA	TRBJ2-1	CASSLFFSGGLNNEQFF	TGCGCCAGCAGCTTGTTCTTCTCGGGGGGGCTTAACAATGAGCAGTTCTTC
TRBV6-2/TRBV6-3	TRBD2	NA	TRBJ2-1	CASSSRVAGYNEQFF	TGTGCCAGCAGTTCTCGAGTAGCGGGGTACAATGAGCAGTTCTTC
TRBV29-1	NA	many	TRBJ2-7	CSVVGETYEQYF	TGCAGCGTTGTTGGCGAGACCTACGAGCAGTACTTC
TRBV9	NA	NA	TRBJ2-1	CASSGVKPGRPDYNEQFF	TGTGCCAGCAGCGGAGTCAAGCCGGGACGACCGGATTACAATGAGCAGTTCTTC
TRBV6-5	NA	once	TRBJ2-1	CASRYTGSRYNEQFF	TGTGCCAGCAGATATACGGGGTCCCGATACAATGAGCAGTTCTTC
TRBV28	NA	NA	TRBJ1-5	CASSLGSVGPQHF	TGTGCCAGCAGTTTGGGATCGGTGGGGCCCCAGCATTTT
TRBV10-3	TRBD2	few	TRBJ2-1	CAISDRAGGHNEQFF	TGTGCCATCAGTGACCGAGCGGGGGGTCATAATGAGCAGTTCTTC
TRBV7-9	TRBD1	few	TRBJ2-3	CASSLRTGVSTDTQYF	TGTGCCAGCAGCCTTAGGACAGGGGTCAGCACAGATACGCAGTATTTT
TRBV20-1	TRBD1	NA	TRBJ1-5	CSAKSGTVNQPQHF	TGCAGTGCTAAGAGCGGGACAGTCAATCAGCCCCAGCATTTT
TRBV9	NA	NA	TRBJ1-2	CASSGRQGFYGYTF	TGTGCCAGCAGCGGGAGGCAAGGGTTCTATGGCTACACCTTC
TRBV4-2	TRBD2	few	TRBJ2-1	CASSRTGTSGVNEQFF	TGTGCCAGCAGCCGCACCGGGACTAGCGGGGTCAATGAGCAGTTCTTC
TRBV5-1	NA	NA	TRBJ2-3	CASREGATDTQYF	TGCGCCAGCAGGGAGGGTGCCACAGATACGCAGTATTTT
TRBV4-1	NA	NA	TRBJ2-7	CASSQQLRLEQYF	TGCGCCAGCAGCCAACAGTTGCGATTAGAGCAGTACTTC
TRBV6-5	NA	many	TRBJ1-1	CASSSFSGHTEAFF	TGTGCCAGCAGTTCCTTCTCCGGACACACTGAAGCTTTCTTT
TRBV4-1	NA	NA	TRBJ1-1	CASSQADGMNTEAFF	TGCGCCAGCAGCCAAGCCGACGGGATGAACACTGAAGCTTTCTTT
TRBV5-6	NA	NA	TRBJ1-2	CASSLNFYGYTF	TGTGCCAGCAGCTTGAATTTCTATGGCTACACCTTC
TRBV25-1	TRBD1	NA	TRBJ2-3	CASSEDRGHGVDTQYF	TGTGCCAGCAGTGAAGACAGGGGGCATGGGGTAGATACGCAGTATTTT
TRBV13	TRBD1	few	TRBJ1-1	CASSLGLAGTGAFF	TGTGCCAGCAGCTTAGGGCTAGCCGGGACAGGTGCTTTCTTT
TRBV11-2	TRBD1	NA	TRBJ2-1	CASSLVHRGYNEQFF	TGTGCCAGCAGCTTAGTTCACAGGGGCTACAATGAGCAGTTCTTC
TRBV20-1	NA	many	TRBJ2-3	CSADNPYTDTQYF	TGCAGTGCTGACAATCCCTACACAGATACGCAGTATTTT
TRBV6-6	TRBD1	many	TRBJ2-3	CASSYSWGQGADTQYF	TGTGCCAGCAGTTACTCATGGGGACAGGGAGCAGATACGCAGTATTTT
TRBV5-1	NA	NA	TRBJ1-2	CASSLGDKTYGYTF	TGCGCCAGCAGCTTGGGTGACAAGACCTATGGCTACACCTTC
TRBV18	NA	few	TRBJ2-1	CASSSEDEQFF	TGTGCCAGCTCATCGGAAGATGAGCAGTTCTTC
TRBV4-3	NA	NA	TRBJ2-2	CASSQSSGLNTGELFF	TGCGCCAGCAGCCAATCTTCCGGCCTCAACACCGGGGAGCTGTTTTTT
TRBV27	NA	few	TRBJ2-4	CASSPTVSQNIQYF	TGTGCCAGCAGTCCGACAGTTAGCCAAAACATTCAGTACTTC